Listed below are T cell receptor beta chains from one sample, sequenced in a study of cytomegalovirus exposure and HLA in healthy donors. This table comes from immunoSEQ multiplex PCR, and its TCRdb copy is limited to in-frame clones, with some not included. Altogether some 200,000 clones are present, 82% being singletons, with the ten largest covering 0.098%. Input material: PBMCs. These receptors all stem from a boy between 2 and 10 years old in good health and CMV-seronegative. Each CDR3 is given with its conserved first and last residue. The D gene is left open where the match is weak. Only some rows state a clone size, as once, few, many or a class for expanded clones.

abundance,j_gene,d_gene,v_gene,CDR3nt,CDR3aa
.,TRBJ1-1,TRBD1,TRBV28,TGTGCCAGCAGGACACAGGGGGCCGCGGACACTGAAGCTTTCTTT,CASRTQGAADTEAFF
few,TRBJ2-1,TRBD2,TRBV4-1,TGCGCCAGCAGCCAACCTCGGACTAGCGGGGGAAATGAGCAGTTCTTC,CASSQPRTSGGNEQFF
.,TRBJ2-7,.,TRBV2,TGTGCCAGCTCCCTACAGGGATCCTACGAGCAGTACTTC,CASSLQGSYEQYF
.,TRBJ1-1,.,TRBV7-9,TGTGCCAGCAGCTTAATGGGAGGCACTGAAGCTTTCTTT,CASSLMGGTEAFF
.,TRBJ2-5,.,TRBV11-2,TGTGCCAGCAGCTTACAACTGTCCCAAGAGACCCAGTACTTC,CASSLQLSQETQYF
.,TRBJ1-1,.,TRBV11-2,TGTGCCAGCAGCTTAGACCCTCTCACTGAAGCTTTCTTT,CASSLDPLTEAFF
.,TRBJ1-5,.,TRBV7-9,TGTGCCAGCAGCACAGAGGGTGGTCAGCCCCAGCATTTT,CASSTEGGQPQHF
.,TRBJ2-5,.,TRBV5-8,TGTGCCAGCAGCTTGGCCACGCGGGAGACCCAGTACTTC,CASSLATRETQYF
once,TRBJ1-6,.,TRBV11-2,TGTGCCAGCAGCTTAGAATACAGGGAGGGTTCACCCCTCCACTTT,CASSLEYREGSPLHF
.,TRBJ2-7,TRBD2,TRBV7-2,TGTGCCAGCAGCTTTAGCGGGGGGGCGGGGTTCGGACCCTACGAGCAGTACTTC,CASSFSGGAGFGPYEQYF
.,TRBJ2-7,.,TRBV11-2,TGTGCCAGCAGCTTAGTCTCTAGACGGTATTACGAGCAGTACTTC,CASSLVSRRYYEQYF
.,TRBJ2-7,TRBD1,TRBV7-2,TGTGCCAGCAGTCCCCGGGACAGGGGATTGGGCGAGCAGTACTTC,CASSPRDRGLGEQYF
few,TRBJ2-7,.,TRBV7-6,TGTGCCAGCACCCTAGACCCGTCCTCCGCCTACGAGCAGTACTTC,CASTLDPSSAYEQYF
.,TRBJ1-2,TRBD1,TRBV7-2,TGTGCCAGCAGCTTGGACAGGGGTCCTGGTGGCTACACCTTC,CASSLDRGPGGYTF
.,TRBJ2-1,TRBD2,TRBV7-3,TGTGCCAGCAGCCCAGCGGGGGGGAGCTACAATGAGCAGTTCTTC,CASSPAGGSYNEQFF
once,TRBJ1-3,TRBD1,TRBV7-3,TGTGCCAGCAGCGTAACAGGGGGCGCTGGAAACACCATATATTTT,CASSVTGGAGNTIYF
.,TRBJ2-4,.,TRBV6-1,TGTGCCAGCAGTGAAAGCGCTGGAAATACCAAAAACATTCAGTACTTC,CASSESAGNTKNIQYF
.,TRBJ2-1,.,TRBV7-2,TGTGCCAGCAGCCCCGGGGGCGGGGGATACTACAATGAGCAGTTCTTC,CASSPGGGGYYNEQFF
.,TRBJ1-3,.,TRBV6-5,TGTGCCAGCGGACTTACAGGGAAGGCTGGAAACACCATATATTTT,CASGLTGKAGNTIYF
.,TRBJ1-3,TRBD1,TRBV9,TGTGCCAGCAGTGCAGGGGGGCTCTCTGGAAACACCATATATTTT,CASSAGGLSGNTIYF
.,TRBJ1-5,TRBD1,TRBV7-2,TGTGCCAGCAGCTATTCGACAGGGAATCAGCCCCAGCATTTT,CASSYSTGNQPQHF
few,TRBJ2-1,TRBD1,TRBV9,TGTGCCAGCACCGAACGGGACAGCTCCTACAATGAGCAGTTCTTC,CASTERDSSYNEQFF
.,TRBJ2-7,TRBD1,TRBV4-3,TGCGCCAGCTCCTACCAGGACAGGGATTACGAGCAGTACTTC,CASSYQDRDYEQYF
few,TRBJ2-7,.,TRBV5-8,TGTGCCAGCAGCTTCAACAGGGACTCCTACGAGCAGTACTTC,CASSFNRDSYEQYF
.,TRBJ1-5,.,TRBV7-9,TGTGCCAGCAGCCCCACAGGTAACAATCAGCCCCAGCATTTT,CASSPTGNNQPQHF
.,TRBJ2-1,.,TRBV11-2,TGTGCCAGCAGCTTCCAACCAACCCGGGGACTGGGGTCCCATGAGCAGTTCTTC,CASSFQPTRGLGSHEQFF
.,TRBJ2-3,TRBD2,TRBV9,TGTGCCAGCAGCGTAGCGGGGGGGCCAGATACGCAGTATTTT,CASSVAGGPDTQYF
.,TRBJ2-7,TRBD1,TRBV11-1,TGTGCCAGCAGCCCGACGGACAGGGGGTTGTACGAGCAGTACTTC,CASSPTDRGLYEQYF
.,TRBJ2-1,TRBD2,TRBV9,TGTGCCAGCAGCGTAGGCGGGGGGGCATACAATGAGCAGTTCTTC,CASSVGGGAYNEQFF
.,TRBJ1-2,TRBD1,TRBV28,TGTGCCAGCAGACGACAGGGAAACGTAGGCTACACCTTC,CASRRQGNVGYTF
.,TRBJ1-6,.,TRBV18,TGTGCCAGCTCACGAGGCAGGGATAATTCACCCCTCCACTTT,CASSRGRDNSPLHF
.,TRBJ2-5,.,TRBV27,TGTGCCAGCAGTTTATCGCGTCAGGGTTTGGGGACCCAGTACTTC,CASSLSRQGLGTQYF
.,TRBJ2-7,TRBD2,TRBV7-2,TGTGCCAGCAGTCCAAGGGCTAGCGGGGGTATGTCCCCGCCCTACGAGCAGTACTTC,CASSPRASGGMSPPYEQYF
.,TRBJ2-2,TRBD2,TRBV5-1,TGCGCCAGCAGCTTGGATGGCGGGGGGGCCACCGGGGAGCTGTTTTTT,CASSLDGGGATGELFF
.,TRBJ2-7,TRBD1,TRBV6-1,TGTGCCAGCAGCCCTTGGACAGGGGACTACGAGCAGTACTTC,CASSPWTGDYEQYF
.,TRBJ1-4,.,TRBV13,TGTGCCAGCGCCCGGCGGGGGGGTAATGAAAAACTGTTTTTT,CASARRGGNEKLFF
.,TRBJ1-3,.,TRBV30,TGTGCCTGGATCCTGCGCTCTGGAAACACCATATATTTT,CAWILRSGNTIYF
.,TRBJ2-1,TRBD2,TRBV6-1,TGTGCCAGCAGCACTAGCGGGGTCTACAATGAGCAGTTCTTC,CASSTSGVYNEQFF